This is a list of T cell receptor beta chains from one sample in a study of identical twins. TCRdb itself ran the 5' RACE reads through MiXCR, one entry per CDR3 protein. This sample carries more than 1.5 million distinct CDR3 sequences, about 30% of them seen once, and the ten largest clones take about 0.25%. The sample was cord blood. All receptors derive from a newborn girl in good health. Each CDR3 is given without its conserved first and last residue. Fields, in order: V gene, J gene, D gene, CDR3 protein. D genes are given only for firm matches.

v_call: TRBV20-1; j_call: NA; d_call: TRBD2; cdr3_aa: SAGTSGYHQNIQY
v_call: TRBV24-1; j_call: TRBJ2-3; d_call: TRBD2; cdr3_aa: AAGGGPGDTQY
v_call: TRBV10-3; j_call: TRBJ1-1; d_call: NA; cdr3_aa: AINLGPMNTEAF
v_call: TRBV3-1; j_call: TRBJ2-1; d_call: NA; cdr3_aa: ASSWTINEQF
v_call: TRBV10-3; j_call: TRBJ2-7; d_call: TRBD1; cdr3_aa: AVSGTGFYEQY
v_call: TRBV24-1; j_call: TRBJ2-3; d_call: TRBD2; cdr3_aa: ATSDVAGTSADTQY
v_call: TRBV20-1; j_call: TRBJ1-1; d_call: NA; cdr3_aa: SARAAINAPNTEAF
v_call: TRBV28; j_call: TRBJ1-1; d_call: NA; cdr3_aa: ASSLYPDRANTEAF
v_call: TRBV29-1; j_call: TRBJ2-3; d_call: NA; cdr3_aa: SVEGASADTQY
v_call: TRBV4-2; j_call: TRBJ2-1; d_call: NA; cdr3_aa: ASSRPVGVGRETQF
v_call: TRBV5-1; j_call: TRBJ2-7; d_call: NA; cdr3_aa: ASSLDHPRYEQY